This T cell receptor (beta chain) comes out of a study of T cell repertoires in cytomegalovirus infection. Overall study context: A matching HLA type, together with CMV infection, was signaled by public TCR beta signatures.

V lost 3 bases, J lost 2 bases, and 12 bases lay in between. This CDR3 has 15 amino acids. Germline V gives CDR1 MDHEN, CDR2 SYDVKM. On this clonotype: Its antigen is unknown.

TCRdb reanalysed the reads using MiXCR and keeps one entry per CDR3 protein. The repertoire holds approximately 630,000 distinct CDR3 sequences, with less than 25% as singletons. Study-wide results and caveats: Frequencies of public TCR beta families were cumulated, and this identified carriers of CMV plus the relevant HLA. HLA-C-restricted CMV-specific TCR beta clonotypes prevailed in the ex vivo response.

This chain connects TRBV28 to TRBJ2-3, with D unresolved. The sequenced material came from CD8+ T cells from PBMCs. The clonotype originates from a human donor in good health (CMV status not recorded). Some clones in this sample may be carry-over from other donors' samples. The CDR3 region has the DNA TGTGCCAGCAGTTTCAGTGGGGATAACACAGATACGCAGTATTTT. Residues: CASSFSGDNTDTQYF.